This TCR beta chain was documented in a study of human T cells and chemical hapten exposure. Noted time point: pre-sensitization, week 0. Treatment in this sample: therapeutic diphenylcyclopropenone sensitization with weekly scalp DPC. TCRdb used MiXCR to reprocess the RACE reads, holding one entry per CDR3 protein. The repertoire holds some 38,000 distinct CDR3 sequences, with approximately 7.6% as singletons. This clonotype occurred many times. Germline lookup yields CDR1 GTSNPN and CDR2 SVGIG (reference sequence). The CDR3 runs to 16 residues. V dropped 1 base and J dropped 1 base, with 15 bases sitting between them.

The sequenced sample was whole blood, obtained in connection with sensitization to the hapten diphenylcyclopropenone (DPC). The receptor was isolated from a woman in her 50s with alopecia areata. Some clones in this sample may be carry-over from other donors' samples. The gene calls are TRBV30 and TRBJ2-3, with D possibly TRBD2 on 6 matching bases. Here the CDR3 DNA reads TGTGCCTGGAGTGACCCTAGCGCTTGGGGCACAGATACGCAGTATTTT. This sequence encodes CAWSDPSAWGTDTQYF.